These 13 T cell receptor beta chains came from one sample sequenced in a study of blood T cell repertoires in COVID-19. Sequencing was performed with immunoSEQ multiplex PCR; in TCRdb, only in-frame clones are kept and a portion is missing. Of about 180,000 clones detected, about 80% appear once; the ten largest clones hold around 14%. The sample taken for sequencing was PBMCs or T cells enriched from blood (not recorded which). All receptors derive from a man aged 55-75 years who had been exposed to COVID-19.

This chain uses TRBV19 with TRBJ2-1, with TRBD2 matching 9 bases. Losses at the gene ends were 3 bases for V and 10 bases for J; bases not matched to a gene: 13. The CDR3 totals 16 residues. Germline CDR1 LNHDA, CDR2 SQIVND (reference sequence). CDR3 residues: CASSISLAGLGGEQFF. The DNA of the CDR3 is TGTGCCAGTAGTATCTCCCTAGCGGGGCTTGGTGGGGAGCAGTTCTTC.

This clone was detected only a few times. The rearrangement links TRBV6-5 to TRBJ2-1, with D perhaps TRBD2 (6 bases). Trimming took off 6 bases at V and 5 bases at J, with 11 bases between the two ends. CDR3 length: 13 amino acids. Germline V gives CDR1 MNHEY, CDR2 SVGAGI. The CDR3 region has the DNA TGTGCCAGCAGGCTAGCGTTGAACAATGAGCAGTTCTTC. As protein: CASRLALNNEQFF.

This clone was seen only once. The chain links TRBV9 to TRBJ2-5, with D perhaps matching TRBD2 (5 bases). This CDR3 contains 13 residues. Deletions cut 0 bases from V and 4 bases from J, with 7 bases between. Looked up from germline, CDR1 is SGDLS and CDR2 is YYNGEE. The CDR3 here is CASSVEAGETQYF. The DNA for the CDR3 is TGTGCCAGCAGCGTAGAGGCGGGAGAGACCCAGTACTTC.

This clone turned up a few times. V is TRBV9 and J is TRBJ1-2; 9 bases match TRBD1. J lost 7 bases, V lost 0 bases, and 10 bases had no gene match. The CDR3 sequence is 16 residues long. CDR1 is SGDLS, CDR2 YYNGEE, per germline. This CDR3 is CASSVGGTGIQFGYTF. The CDR3 DNA reads as TGTGCCAGCAGCGTAGGAGGGACAGGGATTCAGTTTGGCTACACCTTC.

This chain connects TRBV11-3 to TRBJ2-2; TRBD1 might be the D (5 bases). The CDR3 extends over 13 amino acids. In germline, CDR1 is SGHNT, CDR2 YENEEA. The germline V and J ends were trimmed by 5 bases and 8 bases, with 12 bases remaining between them. In DNA, the CDR3 is TGTGCCAGCAGCGCGACAGTGCTGGGGGAGCTGTTTTTT. Translating gives CASSATVLGELFF.

The chain couples TRBV24-1 to TRBJ1-5, with unresolved D. The V gene lost 5 bases and the J gene lost 7 bases, with 14 bases spanning the gap. Germline V gives CDR1 KGHDR, CDR2 SFDVKD. This CDR3 region has 14 residues. CDR3 loop: CATSAPGGGQPQHF. CDR3 DNA: TGTGCCACCAGTGCTCCCGGTGGCGGGCAGCCCCAGCATTTT.

The V call is TRBV14, the J call TRBJ1-1, with a possible D match to TRBD1 (5 bases). The CDR3 extends over 14 amino acids. The V end lost 0 bases, the J end lost 3 bases, and 8 bases lay between the germline ends. Per germline, CDR1 SGHDN and CDR2 FVKESK. CDR3 region: CASSQDWGDTEAFF. Here the CDR3 DNA reads TGTGCCAGCAGCCAAGATTGGGGGGACACTGAAGCTTTCTTT.

V is TRBV6-5 and J is TRBJ1-4; 11 positions agree with TRBD1. Germline V CDR1 and CDR2: MNHEY, SVGAGI. With 5 bases clipped from V and 7 bases from J, the junction kept 6 bases outside the gene matches. CDR3 length: 15 residues. The CDR3 spells CASSLGQGASEKLFF. CDR3 coding DNA: TGTGCCAGCAGTCTCGGACAGGGGGCTAGTGAAAAACTGTTTTTT.

J is TRBJ1-2 and V is TRBV9, with D perhaps TRBD1 (5 bases). CDR1 is SGDLS and CDR2 is YYNGEE in the germline V gene. This CDR3 contains 17 residues. Trimming left V 0 bases short and J 10 bases short, with 25 bases between. The chain's CDR3 is CASSVDPQGGIRDAYTF. CDR3 sequence (DNA): TGTGCCAGCAGCGTAGACCCGCAGGGCGGGATCAGGGATGCCTACACCTTC.

The chain is built from TRBV29-1 and TRBJ2-1; 14 bases fit TRBD2. CDR3 length equals 14 residues. Germline CDR1 is SQVTM and CDR2 is ANQGSEA. V was clipped by 4 bases and J by 14 bases; unmatched bases: 10. The DNA for the CDR3 is TGCAGCGTTGTCCTGGGGACTAGCGGGAGAATTGAGTTCTTC. Its protein is CSVVLGTSGRIEFF.

This clone was found a few times. CDR3 sequence: CAWSGTGGADTQYF. The DNA for the CDR3 is TGTGCCTGGAGTGGAACAGGGGGGGCAGATACGCAGTATTTT. The J gene is TRBJ2-3, the V gene TRBV30, with TRBD1 as a possible D gene (8 bases). CDR1 is GTSNPN and CDR2 is SVGIG in the germline V gene (reference sequence). V gave up 1 base and J gave up 4 bases, with 12 bases separating them. The CDR3 is 14 amino acids.

The chain combines TRBV7-2 with TRBJ2-5; 9 bases line up with TRBD1. J lost 2 bases, V lost 7 bases, and 11 bases had no gene match. The CDR3 extends over 16 amino acids. Germline V CDR1 and CDR2: SGHTA, FQGNSA. As DNA, the CDR3 is TGTGCCAGCAACCATCAGGGGACAGGGCAACAAGAGACCCAGTACTTC. It specifies CASNHQGTGQQETQYF.

The V call is TRBV19, the J call TRBJ1-6, with D possibly being TRBD1 (5 bases). The V end lost 4 bases, the J end lost 11 bases, and 12 bases lay between the germline ends. CDR3 length: 13 residues. Germline V CDR1 and CDR2: LNHDA, SQIVND (reference sequence). The CDR3 reads CASSSQGVTPLHF. The CDR3 DNA sequence: TGTGCCAGTAGTAGCCAGGGCGTGACACCCCTCCACTTT.